The rows below give T cell receptor beta chains drawn from one sample of a study of blood T cell repertoires in COVID-19. The repertoire was sequenced with immunoSEQ multiplex PCR; TCRdb's copy has only in-frame clones and lacks some. The sample gives 140,000 to 150,000 clones, around 86% of which show up once; around 11% is in the top ten. The sequenced sample was PBMCs or T cells enriched from blood (not recorded which). Receptors originate from a man aged 60 to 69 who had recovered from COVID-19. The CDR3 runs from the conserved cysteine through the conserved F or W. The D gene is left open where the match is weak. Where a row states a size, it is once, few, many or the class of an expanded clone; other rows omit it.

J gene | clone size | D gene | V gene | CDR3 DNA | CDR3 protein
TRBJ1-1 | few | TRBD1 | TRBV6-5 | TGTGCCAGCAGTCGTCCCGGGACAGTGAACACTGAAGCTTTCTTT | CASSRPGTVNTEAFF
TRBJ2-2 | - | TRBD1 | TRBV2 | TGTGCCAGCAGTGGGACAGGGGGCGTCTCCGGGGAGCTGTTTTTT | CASSGTGGVSGELFF
TRBJ1-2 | - | - | TRBV4-2 | TGTGCCAGCAGCCAAGGGACAGCAGCTAACTATGGCTACACCTTC | CASSQGTAANYGYTF
TRBJ2-4 | - | - | TRBV19 | TGTGCCAGTACCATTTACTTTGGACTAGCCAAAAACATTCAGTACTTC | CASTIYFGLAKNIQYF
TRBJ1-5 | once | - | TRBV24-1 | TGTGCCACCAGTGACAACCACAGGGTAGGACAGCCCCAGCATTTT | CATSDNHRVGQPQHF
TRBJ2-7 | - | - | TRBV6-6 | TGTGCCAGCAGTCCTACAGGCTTCACCTACGAGCAGTACTTC | CASSPTGFTYEQYF
TRBJ1-1 | - | - | TRBV9 | TGTGCCAGCAGCAGGGGGACTAAGGACACTGAAGCTTTCTTT | CASSRGTKDTEAFF
TRBJ2-5 | once | TRBD1 | TRBV19 | TGTGCCAGTAGTCGGACAGGGAGTAGGGAGACCCAGTACTTC | CASSRTGSRETQYF
TRBJ2-7 | - | TRBD1 | TRBV7-9 | TGTGCCAGCAGCCCCGTTACCCGGGACAGGGGCACCTACGAGCAGTACTTC | CASSPVTRDRGTYEQYF
TRBJ2-1 | - | - | TRBV29-1 | TGCAGCGTTGACAGGGGTACCTACAATGAGCAGTTCTTC | CSVDRGTYNEQFF
TRBJ1-5 | - | - | TRBV6-4 | TGTGCCAGCAGTGACCGAAGGGGGTGTAGCGAGAATCAGCCCCAGCATTTT | CASSDRRGCSENQPQHF
TRBJ2-3 | - | TRBD2 | TRBV10-2 | TGCGCCAGCAGTCTCCTAGCGGGAAGCACAGATACGCAGTATTTT | CASSLLAGSTDTQYF
TRBJ2-1 | once | - | TRBV7-9 | TGTGCCAGCAGCTTAGGGCGTTCGACTAGATTGAATGAGCAGTTCTTC | CASSLGRSTRLNEQFF
TRBJ1-2 | - | - | TRBV5-4 | TGTGCCAGCAGCTCCGAACCTACTAGGGGGGGCCATGGCTACACCTTC | CASSSEPTRGGHGYTF
TRBJ2-1 | - | TRBD1 | TRBV19 | TGTGCCAGTAGGAGTCCGGGACAGGGCTACAATGAGCAGTTCTTC | CASRSPGQGYNEQFF
TRBJ2-7 | - | TRBD2 | TRBV6-5 | TGTGCCAGCAGTTACGTTGCAGCGGGGGTCTACGAGCAGTACTTC | CASSYVAAGVYEQYF
TRBJ1-2 | - | TRBD1 | TRBV29-1 | TGCAGCGCCCGGACAGGGTGGGGCTACACCTTC | CSARTGWGYTF
TRBJ2-6 | - | TRBD1 | TRBV6-5 | TGTGCCAGCGGACCAGGGGGCTCTGGGGCCAACGTCCTGACTTTC | CASGPGGSGANVLTF
TRBJ2-2 | - | - | TRBV7-9 | TGTGCCAGCCCCGGGCGGGGTCTGACCGGGGAGCTGTTTTTT | CASPGRGLTGELFF
TRBJ2-3 | - | TRBD2 | TRBV29-1 | TGCAGCGTTGCTTTGGGGGGGGGATCAGATACGCAGTATTTT | CSVALGGGSDTQYF
TRBJ1-2 | - | TRBD1 | TRBV18 | TGTGCCAGCTCACAATTGACAGGGGGGCAGTTCGGCTACACCTTC | CASSQLTGGQFGYTF
TRBJ1-5 | - | TRBD1 | TRBV5-8 | TGTGCCAGCAGCCCCGGGACAGGGTTTCAGCCCCAGCATTTT | CASSPGTGFQPQHF
TRBJ1-2 | once | - | TRBV5-1 | TGCGCCAGCAGCTCCCCCGGCGGGGCCAATGGCTACACCTTC | CASSSPGGANGYTF
TRBJ1-1 | - | TRBD1 | TRBV5-5 | TGTGCCAGCAGCTCCCGGGACAGGGTTATCTGGGACACTGAAGCTTTCTTT | CASSSRDRVIWDTEAFF
TRBJ1-1 | - | - | TRBV7-8 | TGTGCCAGCAGATTCGCGGGGGCGGAGAACACTGAAGCTTTCTTT | CASRFAGAENTEAFF
TRBJ2-1 | - | TRBD2 | TRBV5-4 | TGTGCCAGCAGCTTCCCTACTAGCGGGAGAGGCAATGAGCAGTTCTTC | CASSFPTSGRGNEQFF
TRBJ2-1 | - | - | TRBV29-1 | TGCAGCGGCAGGGGTTTGTCCTACAATGAGCAGTTCTTC | CSGRGLSYNEQFF
TRBJ2-2 | - | - | TRBV2 | TGTGCCAGCAGTGAAATCCCCAGGACAGTTTCCGGGGAGCTGTTTTTT | CASSEIPRTVSGELFF
TRBJ1-2 | - | TRBD1 | TRBV5-8 | TGTGCCAGCAGCCCGGGACAGGGTTTTCCGTCCGGCTACACCTTC | CASSPGQGFPSGYTF
TRBJ2-1 | - | - | TRBV18 | TGTGCCAGCTCACCAGGCTCCGCGGGCAATGAGCAGTTCTTC | CASSPGSAGNEQFF
TRBJ1-1 | - | - | TRBV4-1 | TGCGCCAGCAGCCATCCCCGGGGGGAGTACACTGAAGCTTTCTTT | CASSHPRGEYTEAFF
TRBJ1-1 | - | - | TRBV28 | TGTGCCAGCAGTTCCCCGGGGTACTTCACTGAAGCTTTCTTT | CASSSPGYFTEAFF
TRBJ2-3 | few | - | TRBV7-2 | TGTGCCAGCAGCTTTAAGGGGGGAGGGGGAACAGATACGCAGTATTTT | CASSFKGGGGTDTQYF
TRBJ2-7 | - | - | TRBV5-1 | TGCGCCAGCAGCTTGACAGGCCAGGGGGAGCAGTACTTC | CASSLTGQGEQYF
TRBJ1-1 | - | - | TRBV11-2 | TGTGCCAGCAGCTTATTAGGGGGATTCACTGAAGCTTTCTTT | CASSLLGGFTEAFF
TRBJ2-1 | once | - | TRBV18 | TGTGCCAGCTCATCCCAGCGCTTCAATGAGCAGTTCTTC | CASSSQRFNEQFF
TRBJ2-7 | - | - | TRBV30 | TGTGCCTGGACCCCACCTGGGCGGGCGCCTTGGGAGCAGTACTTC | CAWTPPGRAPWEQYF
TRBJ2-7 | - | - | TRBV6-5 | TGTGCCAGCAGTTCCTCCTTCACCAGGTCGTCCTACGAGCAGTACTTC | CASSSSFTRSSYEQYF
TRBJ1-5 | - | TRBD1 | TRBV15 | TGTGCCACCAGCAGGGACAGGGTCGGGTCGCCCCAGCATTTT | CATSRDRVGSPQHF
TRBJ2-7 | - | TRBD1 | TRBV30 | TGTGCCTGGAGAGACAGGGTAAGAAGTTCGGGCGAGCAGTACTTC | CAWRDRVRSSGEQYF
TRBJ1-4 | - | - | TRBV21-1 | TGTGCCAGCAGCAACCGTAACAGGGTCGGCGAAAAACTGTTTTTT | CASSNRNRVGEKLFF
TRBJ2-2 | - | - | TRBV28 | TGTGCCAGCAGTTTATCGGGTCTGGTGGAGCTGTTTTTT | CASSLSGLVELFF
TRBJ2-6 | - | - | TRBV7-3 | TGTGCCAGCTCAGTCCCCGGGGCCAACGTCCTGACTTTC | CASSVPGANVLTF
TRBJ2-7 | - | TRBD1 | TRBV12-3/TRBV12-4 | TGTGCCAGCAGTGCAATACAGGGGTCCGAGCAGTACTTC | CASSAIQGSEQYF
TRBJ2-7 | - | TRBD2 | TRBV3-1/TRBV3-2 | TGTGCCAGCAGCCAAGACTTGACTAGCGGATCCTACGAGCAGTACTTC | CASSQDLTSGSYEQYF
TRBJ2-1 | - | TRBD1 | TRBV5-1 | TGCGCCAGCAGCTTACCGACGGGGACAGGGAGTGAGCAGTTCTTC | CASSLPTGTGSEQFF
TRBJ1-2 | once | - | TRBV5-6 | TGTGCCAGCAGCTTGGCCGGGGGGCAAGGCTACACCTTC | CASSLAGGQGYTF
TRBJ2-1 | - | - | TRBV20-1 | TGCAGTGCTTCCATCAATGAGCAGTTCTTC | CSASINEQFF
TRBJ2-7 | - | TRBD2 | TRBV10-1 | TGCGCCAGCAGTGAGGCTAGCGGGAGTTATAACGAGCAGTACTTC | CASSEASGSYNEQYF
TRBJ1-5 | few | TRBD1 | TRBV2 | TGTGCCAGCAGTGGGGACAGGGGAAACAATCAGCCCCAGCATTTT | CASSGDRGNNQPQHF
TRBJ2-1 | - | - | TRBV9 | TGTGCCAGCAGCTCCACCCCATTTCCTGCGGATGAGCAGTTCTTC | CASSSTPFPADEQFF
TRBJ2-7 | - | TRBD1 | TRBV6-5 | TGTGCCAGCAGGCCGACAGGGAGCTCCTACGAGCAGTACTTC | CASRPTGSSYEQYF
TRBJ2-1 | few | - | TRBV4-1 | TGCGCCAGCAGCCAAGATATCCCGGAGAGCTCCTACAATGAGCAGTTCTTC | CASSQDIPESSYNEQFF
TRBJ2-1 | few | TRBD2 | TRBV27 | TGTGCCAGCAGGAGGACTAGAGTCTACAATGAGCAGTTCTTC | CASRRTRVYNEQFF